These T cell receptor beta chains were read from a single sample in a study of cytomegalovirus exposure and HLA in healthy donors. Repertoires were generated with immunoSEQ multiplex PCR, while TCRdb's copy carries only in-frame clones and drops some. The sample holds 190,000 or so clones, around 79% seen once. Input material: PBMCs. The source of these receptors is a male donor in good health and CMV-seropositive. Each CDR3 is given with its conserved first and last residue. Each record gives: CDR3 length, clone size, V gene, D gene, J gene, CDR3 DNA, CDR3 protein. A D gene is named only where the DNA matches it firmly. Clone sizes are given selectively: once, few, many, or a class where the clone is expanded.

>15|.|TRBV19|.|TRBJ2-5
TGTGCCAGTAGTAGAAAGGGCTTACTAGTGGAGACCCAGTACTTC
CASSRKGLLVETQYF
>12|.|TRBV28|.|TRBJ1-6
TGTGCCAGCAGGCCCGGGAGTTCACCCCTCCACTTT
CASRPGSSPLHF
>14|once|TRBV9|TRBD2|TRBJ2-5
TGTGCCAGCAGCCCGCGGACTAGCGAAGAGACCCAGTACTTC
CASSPRTSEETQYF
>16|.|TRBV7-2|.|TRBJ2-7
TGTGCCAGCAGCCCGGGTCAAGCTTCCAGCTCCTACGAGCAGTACTTC
CASSPGQASSSYEQYF
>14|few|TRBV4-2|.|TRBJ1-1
TGTGCCAGCAGCCACCCCGCCCTAAACACTGAAGCTTTCTTT
CASSHPALNTEAFF
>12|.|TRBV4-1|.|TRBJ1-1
TGCGCCAGCAGCCAAGTAGGGGCTGAAGCTTTCTTT
CASSQVGAEAFF
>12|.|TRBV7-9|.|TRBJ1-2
TGTGCCAGCAGCTTACACGGGGATGGCTACACCTTC
CASSLHGDGYTF
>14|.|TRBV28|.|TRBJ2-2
TGTGCCACCCTTGGTCAGGCGAACACCGGGGAGCTGTTTTTT
CATLGQANTGELFF
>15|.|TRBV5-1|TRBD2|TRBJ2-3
TGCGCCAGCAGCCCCCCGGGGGGGGCCACAGATACGCAGTATTTT
CASSPPGGATDTQYF
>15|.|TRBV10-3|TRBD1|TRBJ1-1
TGTGCCATCAGTGAGTCTAGGGGGCCGAACACTGAAGCTTTCTTT
CAISESRGPNTEAFF
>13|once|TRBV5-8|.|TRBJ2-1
TGTGCCAGCAGCTTGTATCTCTACAATGAGCAGTTCTTC
CASSLYLYNEQFF
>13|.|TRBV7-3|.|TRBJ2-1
TGTGCCAGCAGCCCCACTAAAAACAATGAGCAGTTCTTC
CASSPTKNNEQFF
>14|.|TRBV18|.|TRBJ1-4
TGTGCCAGCTCACCAGACGGACTTAATGAAAAACTGTTTTTT
CASSPDGLNEKLFF
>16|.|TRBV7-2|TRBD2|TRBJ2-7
TGTGCCAGCAGCGTAGTTTCTAGCGGGGGGACCTACGAGCAGTACTTC
CASSVVSSGGTYEQYF
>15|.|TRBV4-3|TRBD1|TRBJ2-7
TGCGCCAGCAGCCGAGCGCCGGGACAGGGTAACGAGCAGTACTTC
CASSRAPGQGNEQYF
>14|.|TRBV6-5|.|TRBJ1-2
TGTGCCAGCAAGCGGACCGGCGGGAGAGATGGCTACACCTTC
CASKRTGGRDGYTF
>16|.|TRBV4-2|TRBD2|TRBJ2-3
TGTGCCAGCAGCCAAGAAGGGACTAGCGGCACGGAGGGGCAGTATTTT
CASSQEGTSGTEGQYF
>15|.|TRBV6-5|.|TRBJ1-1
TGTGCCAGCAGTCCCCTTGGGGGAGGGAACACTGAAGCTTTCTTT
CASSPLGGGNTEAFF
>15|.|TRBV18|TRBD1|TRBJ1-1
TGTGCCAGCTCACTTAGAACAGGGGCGGACACTGAAGCTTTCTTT
CASSLRTGADTEAFF
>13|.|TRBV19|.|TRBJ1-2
TGTGCCAGCGGGACAAATATCAACTATGGCTACACCTTC
CASGTNINYGYTF
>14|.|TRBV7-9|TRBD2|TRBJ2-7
TGTGCCAGCAGCCCCAGCGGGAGGGCATACGAGCAGTACTTC
CASSPSGRAYEQYF
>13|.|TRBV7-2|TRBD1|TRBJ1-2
TGTGCCAGCAGCTATAGGACAGGGGAAGGCTACACCTTC
CASSYRTGEGYTF
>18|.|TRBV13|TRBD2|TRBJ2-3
TGTGCCAGCAGCTTAGGCCCTAGCGGGAGGGCCGGAGCAGATACGCAGTATTTT
CASSLGPSGRAGADTQYF
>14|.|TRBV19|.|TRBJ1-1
TGTGCCAGTAGTACCCCGGACAGAAACACTGAAGCTTTCTTT
CASSTPDRNTEAFF
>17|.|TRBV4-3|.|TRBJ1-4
TGCGCCAGCAGCCAAGAAATAGGGGGATGGACTAATGAAAAACTGTTTTTT
CASSQEIGGWTNEKLFF
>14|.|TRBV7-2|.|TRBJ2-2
TGTGCCAGCAGCTTAGCCGTAGTGAACGGGGAGCTGTTTTTT
CASSLAVVNGELFF
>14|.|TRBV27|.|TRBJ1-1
TGTGCCAGCACTTCGGGAGCCATGAACACTGAAGCTTTCTTT
CASTSGAMNTEAFF
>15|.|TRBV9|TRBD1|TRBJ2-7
TGTGCCAGCAGCCCAACGCCGGGACAGCCCTACGAGCAGTACTTC
CASSPTPGQPYEQYF
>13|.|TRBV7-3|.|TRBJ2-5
TGTGCCAGCAGCTTCCAGGGTAGCGAGACCCAGTACTTC
CASSFQGSETQYF
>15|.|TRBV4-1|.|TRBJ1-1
TGCGCCAGCAGCCAAGCTGAGGGGGTGGGTACTGAAGCTTTCTTT
CASSQAEGVGTEAFF
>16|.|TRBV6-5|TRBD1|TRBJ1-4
TGTGCCAGCAGTTACTCGAACAGGGGGCCCAATGAAAAACTGTTTTTT
CASSYSNRGPNEKLFF
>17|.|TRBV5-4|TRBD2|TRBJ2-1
TGTGCCAGCAGCTTTACTAGCGGGACTAGCTCCTACAATGAGCAGTTCTTC
CASSFTSGTSSYNEQFF
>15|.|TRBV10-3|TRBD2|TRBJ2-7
TGTGCCATCAGTGAAGGACTAGCGGCCCACTACGAGCAGTACTTC
CAISEGLAAHYEQYF
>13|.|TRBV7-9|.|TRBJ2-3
TGTGCCAGCCGCTTAAATCCCTCAGATACGCAGTATTTT
CASRLNPSDTQYF
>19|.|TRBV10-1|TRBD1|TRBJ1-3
TGCGCCAGCTTAGTGTACGGGACAGTCACCTTACCCTCTGGAAACACCATATATTTT
CASLVYGTVTLPSGNTIYF
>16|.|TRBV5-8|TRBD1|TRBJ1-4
TGTGCCAGCAGCCCGGGACAGGGCAAGCCTAATGAAAAACTGTTTTTT
CASSPGQGKPNEKLFF
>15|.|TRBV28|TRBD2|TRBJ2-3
TGTGCCAGCAGTTCAAAGCGGGAGTTGACAGATACGCAGTATTTT
CASSSKRELTDTQYF
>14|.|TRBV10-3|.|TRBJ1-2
TGTGCCATCAGTGAGGGACAGTGGATCCGGAGCTACACCTTC
CAISEGQWIRSYTF